This T cell receptor beta chain was documented in a study of CD8 T cells in Susac syndrome. CDR1 and CDR2 (germline): SEHNR, FQNEAQ (reference sequence). V was shortened by 5 bases and J by 8 bases, with 15 bases between the two germline ends. This CDR3 is built from 14 residues. An amount of RNA that ranged from roughly 0.45 to 1 ug was reverse transcribed with random hexamers. One entry per CDR3 protein, called by TCRdb with MiXCR from the immunoSEQ multiplex PCR reads. The table records about 73,000 distinct CDR3 sequences, approximately 94% of them present only once. The sample comprised CD8+ T cells from PBMCs. This receptor was taken from a human donor with multiple sclerosis. The chain uses TRBV7-9 and TRBJ1-4; D possibly corresponds to TRBD1 (5 bases). Here the CDR3 DNA reads TGTGCCAGCAGCACCGGGACGGGGTTCGAAAAACTGTTTTTT. This gives the protein CASSTGTGFEKLFF.